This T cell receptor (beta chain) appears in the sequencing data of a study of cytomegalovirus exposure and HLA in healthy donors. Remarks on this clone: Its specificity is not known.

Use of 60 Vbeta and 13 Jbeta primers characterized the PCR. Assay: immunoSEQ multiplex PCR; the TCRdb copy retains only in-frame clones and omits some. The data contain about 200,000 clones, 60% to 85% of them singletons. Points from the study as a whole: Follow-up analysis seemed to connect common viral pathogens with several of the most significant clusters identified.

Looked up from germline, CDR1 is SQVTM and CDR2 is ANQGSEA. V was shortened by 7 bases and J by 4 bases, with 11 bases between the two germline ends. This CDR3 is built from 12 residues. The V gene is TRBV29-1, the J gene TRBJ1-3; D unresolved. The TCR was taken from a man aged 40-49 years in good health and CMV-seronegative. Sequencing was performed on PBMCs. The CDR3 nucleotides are TGCAGCGCTGGAGGATTGGGAAACACCATATATTTT. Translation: CSAGGLGNTIYF.